The next 11 T cell receptor beta chains were all read from a single sample in a study of blood T cell repertoires in COVID-19. The protocol was immunoSEQ multiplex PCR, while the TCRdb copy is restricted to in-frame clones and leaves out a portion. The sample carries about 300,000 clones, around 92% recorded once. Sequenced: peripheral blood. These TCRs come from a woman in her 30s with COVID-19, enrolled during active disease.

The rearrangement joins TRBV19 to TRBJ2-2, with D possibly being TRBD2 (7 bases). V shed 4 bases and J shed 3 bases, with 18 bases lying between them. Per germline, CDR1 LNHDA and CDR2 SQIVND (reference sequence). CDR3 length equals 17 residues. Here the CDR3 reads CASSTPGGGPHTGELFF. In DNA form, the CDR3 reads TGTGCCAGTAGTACCCCTGGGGGGGGGCCCCACACCGGGGAGCTGTTTTTT.

V gene TRBV30 combines with J gene TRBJ1-6; TRBD1 matches 8 bases. V shed 3 bases, J shed 6 bases, and the junction held 7 bases outside the gene matches. Germline assignment: CDR1 GTSNPN and CDR2 SVGIG (reference sequence). The CDR3 length is 15 residues. The CDR3 nucleotides read TGTGCCTGGAGGGACCAGGGGGCGGGTAATTCACCCCTCCACTTT. Its protein is CAWRDQGAGNSPLHF.

The chain uses TRBV2 and TRBJ2-7; the D gene is possibly TRBD1 (6 bases). The CDR3 runs to 11 residues. Germline V gene data show CDR1 as SNHLY and CDR2 as FYNNEI. V gave up 8 bases and J gave up 2 bases, with 7 bases separating them. The CDR3 here is CASGQTYEQYF. As DNA, the CDR3 is TGTGCCAGCGGACAGACCTACGAGCAGTACTTC.

The chain couples TRBV6-1 to TRBJ1-4; D perhaps matches TRBD1 (5 bases). CDR3 length: 15 amino acids. The V gene's germline CDR1 is MNHNS and CDR2 SASEGT. Trimming pared 1 base from V and 2 bases from J, leaving 8 bases between. CDR3 protein: CASSEVSGTNEKLFF. The CDR3 DNA reads as TGTGCCAGCAGTGAAGTCTCAGGGACTAATGAAAAACTGTTTTTT.

The chain recombines TRBV28 with TRBJ1-2; the D gene is possibly TRBD1 (6 bases). V was shortened by 3 bases and J by 4 bases, with 15 bases between the two germline ends. Germline CDR1 MDHEN, CDR2 SYDVKM. The length of the CDR3 is 15 residues. The CDR3 coding sequence is TGTGCCAGCAGTTTCCCCTCCGGGGGGGCCTATGGCTACACCTTC. Amino acids: CASSFPSGGAYGYTF.

In nucleotides, the CDR3 is TGCAGTGCTAGTAACCGCATAGATAGGCCCCAGCATTTT. Protein sequence: CSASNRIDRPQHF. The J gene is TRBJ1-5, the V gene TRBV20-1; D uncertain. Germline lookup yields CDR1 DFQATT and CDR2 SNEGSKA (reference sequence). CDR3 length: 13 amino acids. V was pared by 3 bases and J by 9 bases, with 15 bases between.

V usage is TRBV27 and J usage is TRBJ1-3; the D is unclear. The CDR3 runs to 20 residues. Germline V gives CDR1 MNHEY, CDR2 SMNVEV (reference sequence). V was shortened by 9 bases and J by 0 bases, with 30 bases between the two germline ends. The DNA for the CDR3 is TGTGCCAGTATGGCGGTGTTTTTTGGTCGTTATGGAGGCTCTGGAAACACCATATATTTT. Residues: CASMAVFFGRYGGSGNTIYF.

The J gene is TRBJ2-1, the V gene TRBV7-3; 9 bases agree with TRBD2. CDR1 and CDR2 from the germline V gene are SGHTA and FQGTGA. This CDR3 comprises 15 residues. The V and J ends lost 2 bases and 4 bases, in that order; junction bases with no gene match: 3. CDR3 in amino acids: CASSLLAGTYNEQFF. The CDR3 DNA reads as TGTGCCAGCAGCTTACTAGCGGGGACTTACAATGAGCAGTTCTTC.

The chain links TRBV4-2 to TRBJ2-5; 12 bases match TRBD2. V was pared by 2 bases and J by 4 bases, with 5 bases of the junction left unmatched. The CDR3 runs 16 residues. Germline CDR1 and CDR2: LGHNA and YNFKEQ. CDR3 nucleotide sequence: TGTGCCAGCAGCCAATCTAGCGGGGGGGATGGAGAGACCCAGTACTTC. Protein: CASSQSSGGDGETQYF.

This clone was observed once. This chain uses TRBV7-2 with TRBJ2-3; D unresolved. The CDR3 runs to 14 residues. V dropped 2 bases and J dropped 0 bases, with 6 bases sitting between them. The germline CDR1 and CDR2 sequences are SGHTA and FQGNSA. The CDR3 spells CASSLMSSTDTQYF. CDR3 nucleotides: TGTGCCAGCAGCTTAATGTCGAGCACAGATACGCAGTATTTT.

This chain joins TRBV7-2 and TRBJ2-3; TRBD1 matches 9 bases. V was clipped by 3 bases and J by 1 base; unmatched bases: 8. This CDR3 spans 17 amino acids. Germline values: CDR1 SGHTA, CDR2 FQGNSA. The DNA of the CDR3 is TGTGCCAGCAGCTTCTCCTTGCGGGACAGGGGCACAGATACGCAGTATTTT. Its protein product is CASSFSLRDRGTDTQYF.